The clone carrying this T cell receptor beta chain was recorded many times. As yet, its antigen is unknown. As for time point: patch test 1, 2 weeks after DPC sensitization. Treatment reported: therapeutic diphenylcyclopropenone sensitization with weekly scalp DPC. The data are from a study of human T cells and chemical hapten exposure. The study's findings and limits: Sensitization with DPC brought no change to TCRs above 1 in 1000 in frequency.

As the library was built, unique molecular identifiers were attached to individual cDNA molecules. TCRdb passed the RACE reads through MiXCR, listing each CDR3 protein once. The table has some 49,000 distinct CDR3 sequences, around 9% seen once. The CDR3 is 16 residues long. The V end was cut by 0 bases, the J end by 1 base, with 10 bases between. Germline values: CDR1 MNHEY, CDR2 SVGEGT. The sequenced sample was whole blood, obtained in connection with sensitization to the hapten diphenylcyclopropenone (DPC). The sequence came from a woman aged 45-60 years with alopecia areata. Some clones in this sample may be carry-over from other donors' samples. The rearrangement joins TRBV6-2 or TRBV6-3 to TRBJ1-3, with D unresolved. Here the CDR3 reads CASSYSFGESGNTIYF. CDR3 nucleotides: TGTGCCAGCAGTTACTCTTTCGGCGAATCTGGAAACACCATATATTTT.